A single sample is the source of the 9 T cell receptor beta chains below, sequenced in a study of graft-versus-host responses after intestinal transplantation. The assay was immunoSEQ multiplex PCR, and TCRdb's table has in-frame clones only and misses some. The sample consists of 100,000 or so clones, 90% to 95% of them appearing once. No antigens are known for them. The source material was unstimulated CD8+ T cells sorted from spleen or lymph node cells, sampled before transplant. The receptors originated from a human donor who was the organ donor for an intestinal transplant.

CDR3 loop: CASSPLGPHYGYTF. CDR3 coding DNA: TGTGCCAGCAGCCCACTGGGGCCGCACTATGGCTACACCTTC. This chain uses TRBV27 with TRBJ1-2, with a weak D call TRBD1 (5 bases). The CDR3 covers 14 residues. V was clipped by 6 bases and J by 3 bases, with 14 bases between them. Germline V gene sequence: CDR1 MNHEY, CDR2 SMNVEV (reference sequence).

The CDR3 reads CASSAQTSGGADTQYF. The DNA of the CDR3 is TGTGCCAGCAGCGCCCAGACTAGCGGGGGGGCGGATACGCAGTATTTT. The V call is TRBV9, the J call TRBJ2-3; 14 nucleotides line up with TRBD2. Trimming cost V 3 bases and J 6 bases; bases outside gene matches: 6. The CDR3 is 16 amino acids. Per the germline V gene, CDR1 is SGDLS and CDR2 is YYNGEE.

The V and J genes are TRBV25-1 and TRBJ2-1; tentative D call: TRBD1 (6 bases). The CDR3 consists of 14 residues. Germline assignment: CDR1 MGHDK and CDR2 SYGVNS. V lost 5 bases, J lost 2 bases, and 10 bases lay in between. Here the CDR3 reads CASSTTGPYNEQFF. DNA of the CDR3: TGTGCCAGCAGTACAACAGGGCCCTACAATGAGCAGTTCTTC.

V is TRBV7-9 and J is TRBJ2-1, with D perhaps matching TRBD2 (6 bases). The length of the CDR3 is 12 residues. Per the germline V gene, CDR1 is SEHNR and CDR2 is FQNEAQ (reference sequence). Trimming removed 5 bases at V and 9 bases at J, with 11 bases between. CDR3 protein: CASSGGRGEQFF. Here the CDR3 DNA reads TGTGCCAGCAGCGGTGGGCGGGGTGAGCAGTTCTTC.

V is TRBV19 and J is TRBJ2-3, with 13 bases matching TRBD2. The CDR3 length is 15 residues. The V and J ends lost 3 bases and 8 bases, in that order; junction bases with no gene match: 5. The germline V gene encodes CDR1 LNHDA and CDR2 SQIVND (reference sequence). The CDR3: CASSIPGLAGLTQYF. DNA of the CDR3: TGTGCCAGTAGTATTCCGGGACTAGCGGGACTTACGCAGTATTTT. Based on the CDR3 plus reference TRBV19 and TRBJ2-3, the full variable domain is DGGITQSPKYLFRKEGQNVTLSCEQNLNHDAMYWYRQDPGQGLRLIYYSQIVNDFQKGDIAEGYSVSREKKESFPLTVTSAQKNPTAFYLCASSIPGLAGLTQYFGPGTRLTVL.

This clone was picked up one time. V gene TRBV19 combines with J gene TRBJ1-5, with D unresolved. V was pared by 3 bases and J by 0 bases, with 3 bases between. This CDR3 is built from 13 residues. The germline V gene encodes CDR1 LNHDA and CDR2 SQIVND (reference sequence). The DNA for the CDR3 is TGTGCCAGTAGTATGGCTAGCAATCAGCCCCAGCATTTT. Its translation: CASSMASNQPQHF.

The V and J genes are TRBV19 and TRBJ2-7; 10 bases match TRBD2. The CDR3 extends over 17 amino acids. Trimming removed 3 bases from V and 7 bases from J; junction bases left unmatched: 15. The germline V gene has CDR1 LNHDA and CDR2 SQIVND (reference sequence). The CDR3 sequence: CASSIGSGRALPVEQYF. The CDR3 DNA follows: TGTGCCAGTAGTATCGGCAGCGGGAGGGCCCTACCGGTAGAGCAGTACTTC.

This chain uses TRBV14 with TRBJ2-7; TRBD2 is a possible D gene (5 bases). The V end was cut by 1 base, the J end by 7 bases, with 8 bases between. CDR1 is SGHDN and CDR2 is FVKESK in the germline V gene. The CDR3 is 12 amino acids. The CDR3 sequence: CASSQVGVEQYF. The DNA for the CDR3 is TGTGCCAGCAGCCAAGTGGGAGTAGAGCAGTACTTC.

This clone appeared once. V gene TRBV6-5 combines with J gene TRBJ2-2, with D unclear. Germline CDR1 and CDR2: MNHEY and SVGAGI. The CDR3 covers 11 residues. With 7 bases removed from V and 4 bases from J, the gap between germline ends came to 4 bases. The CDR3 spells CASKSTGELFF. DNA for the CDR3: TGTGCCAGCAAGAGCACCGGGGAGCTGTTTTTT.